This entry concerns a single TCR beta chain. These data belong to a study of identical twins. Through template switching, a universal primer site was introduced, and the cDNA contained unique molecular identifiers. One entry per CDR3 protein, called by TCRdb with MiXCR from the 5' RACE reads. This sample has 700,000 or so distinct CDR3 sequences, with 8.5% to 9% found just once. The V gene end was trimmed by 4 bases and the J gene end by 6 bases; junction bases not matched to a gene: 26. CDR3 length equals 22 residues. CDR1 is LGHNA, CDR2 YNFKEQ, per germline. These data also formed part of another study, on yellow fever vaccine responses in identical twins.

The sequenced sample consisted of PBMCs. This receptor was identified in a woman aged 18-29 years in good health. The chain uses TRBV4-2 and TRBJ2-1; 11 bases map to TRBD2. CDR3 bases: TGTGCCAGCAGCCCCCTCAGGGGACAGGAGACTAGCGGGATTACCAAGGGCAATGAGCAGTTCTTC. This gives the protein CASSPLRGQETSGITKGNEQFF.